The next 30 T cell receptor beta chains were all read from a single sample in a study of cytomegalovirus exposure and HLA in healthy donors. Primers for the PCR totalled 60 Vbeta and 13 Jbeta. Profiled with immunoSEQ multiplex PCR; TCRdb holds only in-frame clones, not every one. The table shows around 150,000 clones, with 80% to 90% occurring only once. Source material: PBMCs. The origin of the receptors is a woman aged 30 to 39 in good health and CMV-seronegative.

V and J are TRBV9 and TRBJ2-2; possible D gene TRBD1, 6 bases. Germline CDR1 reads SGDLS; CDR2 reads YYNGEE. Trimming stripped 3 bases from V and 7 bases from J, with 19 bases between. CDR3 length: 16 amino acids. CDR3 sequence reads: CASSEQGSVLRGELFF. The CDR3 DNA reads as TGTGCCAGCAGCGAACAGGGTAGTGTGTTACGCGGGGAGCTGTTTTTT.

In DNA, the CDR3 is TGTGCCAGCAGCTTATTGTCCGGGGCGGGGGGTCAGCCCCAGCATTTT. It codes for CASSLLSGAGGQPQHF. V is TRBV7-2 and J is TRBJ1-5; possible D gene TRBD1, 5 bases. Germline-derived CDR1 and CDR2 are SGHTA and FQGNSA. V lost 2 bases and J lost 6, with 17 bases in between. The CDR3 spans 16 residues. The whole variable domain, filled in from reference TRBV7-2 and TRBJ1-5, reads GAGVSQSPSNKVTEKGKDVELRCDPISGHTALYWYRQSLGQGLEFLIYFQGNSAPDKSGLPSDRFSAERTGGSVSTLTIQRTQQEDSAVYLCASSLLSGAGGQPQHFGDGTRLSIL.

The V gene is TRBV6-5, the J gene TRBJ1-1; no reliable D call. Germline assignment: CDR1 MNHEY and CDR2 SVGAGI. CDR3 length: 14 residues. Trimming took off 7 bases at V and 4 bases at J, with 16 bases between the two ends. The CDR3 here is CASISPILGTEAFF. CDR3 nucleotides: TGTGCCAGCATCTCTCCAATACTAGGCACTGAAGCTTTCTTT.

This chain links TRBV30 with TRBJ2-5; 8 bases line up with TRBD2. V dropped 1 base and J dropped 4; count of bases not matched to a gene: 11. Germline CDR1 GTSNPN, CDR2 SVGIG (reference sequence). The CDR3 spans 16 residues. The CDR3 region has the DNA TGTGCCTGGAGTGCCGCCGGGACTAGGCTTGGAGAGACCCAGTACTTC. Its protein is CAWSAAGTRLGETQYF.

The V gene is TRBV28, the J gene TRBJ2-5, with 8 bases that match TRBD2. The CDR3 contains 16 residues. Unmatched junction bases numbered 8, after V lost 3 bases and J lost 2 bases. CDR1 is MDHEN, CDR2 SYDVKM, per germline. The CDR3 region has the DNA TGTGCCAGCAGTTTCATGGGCGGGGGGTTGCAAGAGACCCAGTACTTC. This gives the protein CASSFMGGGLQETQYF.

The J gene is TRBJ2-5, the V gene TRBV4-1; D unresolved. The V end lost 3 bases, the J end lost 4 bases, and 6 bases lay between the germline ends. The CDR3 is made up of 12 amino acids. The germline gives CDR1 MGHRA, CDR2 YSYEKL. CDR3 loop: CASSHPLETQYF. CDR3 DNA sequence: TGCGCCAGCAGCCATCCTTTAGAGACCCAGTACTTC.

This clone was detected only once. For the CDR3, the DNA is TGCGCCAGCAGCCAAGAAGGAAGGAGCTCCTACGAGCAGTACTTC. Translated, it gives CASSQEGRSSYEQYF. The chain couples TRBV4-1 to TRBJ2-7, with D uncertain. V gave up 0 bases and J gave up 0 bases, with 9 bases separating them. The CDR3 sequence is 15 residues long. From germline, CDR1 is MGHRA and CDR2 YSYEKL.

V and J are TRBV6-4 and TRBJ1-1, with 8 bases aligning to TRBD1. The CDR3 is 18 amino acids. V trimming: 2 bases; J trimming: 0 bases; junction bases outside the gene matches: 11. Per the germline V gene, CDR1 is MRHNA and CDR2 is SNTAGT. CDR3 DNA sequence: TGTGCCAGCAGTGACGAACCGAACAGGGGGATTATGAACACTGAAGCTTTCTTT. Translation: CASSDEPNRGIMNTEAFF.

V gene TRBV20-1 combines with J gene TRBJ2-7, with D maybe TRBD2 (5 bases). This CDR3 region has 11 residues. The V end lost 6 bases, the J end lost 4 bases, and 10 bases lay between the germline ends. The V gene's germline CDR1 is DFQATT and CDR2 SNEGSKA (reference sequence). CDR3: CSAEEEYEQYF. CDR3 nucleotide sequence: TGCAGTGCCGAGGAGGAGTACGAGCAGTACTTC.

The rearrangement joins TRBV28 to TRBJ2-7; TRBD1 agrees at 9 bases. V gave up 4 bases and J gave up 2 bases; unmatched junction bases: 6. This CDR3 comprises 15 residues. In germline, CDR1 is MDHEN, CDR2 SYDVKM. The CDR3 coding sequence is TGTGCCAGCAGTTCCACAGGGGGCTTAACCTACGAGCAGTACTTC. This translates into CASSSTGGLTYEQYF.

J is TRBJ1-2 and V is TRBV4-2; D gene unclear. V dropped 0 bases and J dropped 5 bases, with 13 bases sitting between them. This CDR3 is built from 15 residues. CDR1 and CDR2 (germline): LGHNA, YNFKEQ. This chain's CDR3 is CASSQDSAQTYGYTF. CDR3 bases: TGTGCCAGCAGCCAAGATTCGGCCCAGACTTATGGCTACACCTTC.

The V and J genes are TRBV19 and TRBJ2-2; D might be TRBD1 (6 bases). Looked up from germline, CDR1 is LNHDA and CDR2 is SQIVND (reference sequence). V was cut by 6 bases and J by 4 bases, with 21 bases left in between. This CDR3 spans 17 amino acids. This chain's CDR3 is CASRPLIDRRRTGELFF. CDR3 DNA sequence: TGTGCCAGTAGACCCCTCATCGACAGGAGACGCACCGGGGAGCTGTTTTTT.

The chain couples TRBV28 to TRBJ2-3; D is unresolved. The CDR3 sequence is 12 residues long. Per the germline V gene, CDR1 is MDHEN and CDR2 is SYDVKM. Trimming took off 2 bases at V and 8 bases at J, with 8 bases between the two ends. CDR3 residues: CASSLPRATQYF. The CDR3 DNA reads TGTGCCAGCAGTTTACCCCGCGCTACGCAGTATTTT.

This clone was recorded a few times. This sequence joins TRBV5-4 and TRBJ2-1; perhaps TRBD1 as D (5 bases). The V and J ends lost 2 bases and 8 bases respectively, with 11 bases between them. The germline CDR1 and CDR2 sequences are SGHNT and YYREEE (reference sequence). This CDR3 spans 13 amino acids. This CDR3 reads CASSFQGGDEQFF. CDR3 bases: TGTGCCAGCAGCTTCCAGGGTGGCGATGAGCAGTTCTTC.

CDR3 coding DNA: TGTGCCAGCAGTGACTTTCAGACCGGGGAGCTGTTTTTT. It yields the protein CASSDFQTGELFF. This rearrangement joins TRBV6-4 to TRBJ2-2; D gene ambiguous. The CDR3 length is 13 residues. With 1 base removed from V and 5 bases from J, the gap between germline ends came to 5 bases. Germline CDR1 is MRHNA and CDR2 is SNTAGT.

The chain couples TRBV4-3 to TRBJ2-2; 10 bases line up with TRBD2. From germline, CDR1 is LGHNA and CDR2 YSLEER. The CDR3 sequence is 17 residues long. V dropped 0 bases and J dropped 5; count of bases not matched to a gene: 6. For the CDR3, the DNA is TGCGCCAGCAGCCAAGATCTCCTAGCGGGAGAGACCGGGGAGCTGTTTTTT. Translating gives CASSQDLLAGETGELFF.

The chain joins TRBV28 to TRBJ2-3; 9 nucleotides match TRBD1. The CDR3 runs to 18 residues. Germline assignment: CDR1 MDHEN and CDR2 SYDVKM. Trimming took 5 bases from V and 0 from J; bases not matched to a gene: 12. CDR3 protein: CASSPLDRGSYSTDTQYF. CDR3 DNA: TGTGCCAGCAGTCCCCTGGACAGGGGTTCTTATAGCACAGATACGCAGTATTTT.

CDR3 sequence reads: CASSPGASYTEAFF. CDR3 coding DNA: TGTGCCAGCAGTCCAGGGGCCTCCTACACTGAAGCTTTCTTT. The chain has TRBV6-5 and TRBJ1-1; weak D call: TRBD1 (6 bases). The germline gives CDR1 MNHEY, CDR2 SVGAGI. Trimming left V 5 bases short and J 3 bases short, with 13 bases between. This CDR3 is built from 14 residues.

The CDR3 reads CASSLGTPTEAFF. CDR3 nucleotides: TGTGCCAGCAGTTTGGGGACACCCACTGAAGCTTTCTTT. This rearrangement joins TRBV28 to TRBJ1-1, with D perhaps matching TRBD1 (6 bases). The CDR3 has 13 amino acids. Germline CDR1 and CDR2: MDHEN and SYDVKM. Trimming stripped 3 bases from V and 4 bases from J, with 9 bases between.

This clone appeared a few times. V usage is TRBV19 and J usage is TRBJ2-3, with 9 bases aligning to TRBD1. CDR1 LNHDA and CDR2 SQIVND come from the germline V gene (reference sequence). V shed 4 bases and J 1 base; nucleotides not matched to a gene: 3. The CDR3 contains 15 residues. CDR3 region: CASSTRTGGTDTQYF. In DNA, the CDR3 is TGTGCCAGTAGTACCCGGACAGGGGGCACAGATACGCAGTATTTT.

This clone turned up a few times. The chain is built from TRBV6-6 and TRBJ2-2; D gene uncertain. From germline, CDR1 is MNHNY and CDR2 SVGAGI (reference sequence). The V and J ends lost 0 bases and 5 bases respectively, with 7 bases between them. The CDR3 has 14 residues. This CDR3 reads CASSYSGLTGELFF. CDR3 coding DNA: TGTGCCAGCAGTTACTCCGGGTTGACCGGGGAGCTGTTTTTT.

V is TRBV4-1 and J is TRBJ2-5, with a possible D match to TRBD2 (6 bases). With 1 base removed from V and 7 bases from J, the gap between germline ends came to 13 bases. CDR1 MGHRA and CDR2 YSYEKL come from the germline V gene. The CDR3 is 14 amino acids. The DNA for the CDR3 is TGCGCCAGCAGCCAAGGACTAGGGCTGGGGACCCAGTACTTC. This gives the protein CASSQGLGLGTQYF.

The V call is TRBV6-5, the J call TRBJ2-3; D not resolved. With 4 bases removed from V and 7 bases from J, the gap between germline ends came to 6 bases. Germline V CDR1 and CDR2: MNHEY, SVGAGI. There are 11 residues in the CDR3. The DNA of the CDR3 is TGTGCCAGCAGTTCAGGCTATACGCAGTATTTT. Amino acid sequence: CASSSGYTQYF.

The CDR3 bases are TGTGCCACCAGCAGATGGACAGAGAGGACAGATACGCAGTATTTT. It translates to CATSRWTERTDTQYF. This rearrangement joins TRBV15 to TRBJ2-3; D possibly corresponds to TRBD1 (6 bases). Trimming cost V 2 bases and J 3 bases, with 12 bases left between them. CDR3 length: 15 residues. Looked up from germline, CDR1 is LNHNV and CDR2 is YYDKDF (reference sequence).

The rearrangement joins TRBV19 to TRBJ1-5; 7 bases agree with TRBD1. CDR3 length equals 16 residues. Trimming removed 9 bases from V and 6 bases from J; junction bases left unmatched: 17. Germline CDR1 reads LNHDA; CDR2 reads SQIVND (reference sequence). CDR3 residues: CASTVIIQGILQPQHF. The CDR3 bases are TGTGCCAGCACGGTCATAATACAGGGGATACTTCAGCCCCAGCATTTT.

The gene calls are TRBV11-2 and TRBJ2-7, with TRBD1 matching over 9 bases. Germline V lookup: CDR1 SGHAT, CDR2 FQNNGV. The V gene end was trimmed by 2 bases and the J gene end by 6 bases; junction bases not matched to a gene: 5. This CDR3 is 14 amino acids long. CDR3 coding DNA: TGTGCCAGCAGCTTAAACAGGGGGCGCGGCGAGCAGTACTTC. Residues: CASSLNRGRGEQYF.

On this clone: The sample carries other DNA sequences with the same CDR3. This chain uses TRBV2 with TRBJ1-5; D is possibly TRBD1 (5 bases). With 2 bases removed from V and 2 bases from J, the gap between germline ends came to 10 bases. This CDR3 contains 15 residues. Germline V gives CDR1 SNHLY, CDR2 FYNNEI. This chain's CDR3 is CASSETGLGNQPQHF. CDR3 bases: TGTGCCAGCAGTGAAACAGGCCTGGGCAATCAGCCCCAGCATTTT.

V and J are TRBV5-4 and TRBJ2-6; 12 bases match TRBD1. This CDR3 region has 18 residues. In germline, CDR1 is SGHNT, CDR2 YYREEE (reference sequence). With 2 bases clipped from V and 0 bases from J, the junction kept 3 bases outside the gene matches. The CDR3 region is CASSLPGQGASGANVLTF. CDR3 in DNA: TGTGCCAGCAGCTTACCGGGACAGGGGGCCTCTGGGGCCAACGTCCTGACTTTC.

The chain uses TRBV9 and TRBJ2-1; 8 nucleotides match TRBD1. CDR1 is SGDLS, CDR2 YYNGEE, per germline. With V trimmed by 7 bases and J by 9 bases, 9 bases remained unmatched. This CDR3 is built from 13 residues. The CDR3 loop is CASSLTGVGEQFF. CDR3 nucleotide sequence: TGTGCCAGCTCCCTGACAGGGGTGGGTGAGCAGTTCTTC.

The chain is built from TRBV5-4 and TRBJ2-1; the match to TRBD2 covers 11 bases. Germline lookup yields CDR1 SGHNT and CDR2 YYREEE (reference sequence). The CDR3 covers 18 residues. Unmatched junction bases numbered 5, after V lost 0 bases and J lost 0 bases. In DNA, the CDR3 is TGTGCCAGCAGCTTGGGATCTAGCGGGGGGCTCTCCTACAATGAGCAGTTCTTC. This sequence encodes CASSLGSSGGLSYNEQFF.